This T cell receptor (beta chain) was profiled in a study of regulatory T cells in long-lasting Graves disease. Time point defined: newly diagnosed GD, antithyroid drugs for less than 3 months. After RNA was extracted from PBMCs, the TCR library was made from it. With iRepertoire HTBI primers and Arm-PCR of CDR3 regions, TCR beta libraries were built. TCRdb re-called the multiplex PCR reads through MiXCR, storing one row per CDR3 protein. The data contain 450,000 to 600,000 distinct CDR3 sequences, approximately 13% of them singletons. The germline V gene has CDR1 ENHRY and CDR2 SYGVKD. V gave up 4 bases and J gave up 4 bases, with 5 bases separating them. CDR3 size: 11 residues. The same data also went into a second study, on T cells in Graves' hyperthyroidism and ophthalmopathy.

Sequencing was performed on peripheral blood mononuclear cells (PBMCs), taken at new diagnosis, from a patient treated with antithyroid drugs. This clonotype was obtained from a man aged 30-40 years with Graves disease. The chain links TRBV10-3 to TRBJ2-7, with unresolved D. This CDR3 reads CAISVGYEQYF. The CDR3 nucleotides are TGTGCCATCAGTGTGGGTTACGAGCAGTACTTC.